The subject of this entry is one T cell receptor beta chain. Its antigen is as yet unknown. It was into CD45RA+ naive and CD45RA-negative memory subsets that the CD4+ cells were split. Assay: immunoSEQ multiplex PCR; the TCRdb copy retains only in-frame clones and omits some. Here the sample spans 1.4 million to 1.5 million clones, roughly 97% being singletons. The data derive from a study of shared clonotypes between healthy human individuals. Study-wide results and limits: Sharing across four donors was highest in naive CD4 (approximately 5%) and lowest in memory CD8 (0.4%). Richness estimates generally favored naive over memory subsets.

Trimming stripped 5 bases from V and 3 bases from J, with 15 bases between. Germline lookup yields CDR1 MGHDK and CDR2 SYGVNS. The CDR3 has 15 residues. This TCR was sampled from a man aged 25-45 years in good health. J is TRBJ2-3 and V is TRBV25-1, with D possibly matching TRBD1 (6 bases). Sequenced: naive CD4+ T cells sorted from blood. Subset: CD45RA+ positively selected. The CDR3 here is CASSKTTGLTDTQYF. CDR3 nucleotide sequence: TGTGCCAGCAGTAAGACAACAGGGCTGACAGATACGCAGTATTTT.